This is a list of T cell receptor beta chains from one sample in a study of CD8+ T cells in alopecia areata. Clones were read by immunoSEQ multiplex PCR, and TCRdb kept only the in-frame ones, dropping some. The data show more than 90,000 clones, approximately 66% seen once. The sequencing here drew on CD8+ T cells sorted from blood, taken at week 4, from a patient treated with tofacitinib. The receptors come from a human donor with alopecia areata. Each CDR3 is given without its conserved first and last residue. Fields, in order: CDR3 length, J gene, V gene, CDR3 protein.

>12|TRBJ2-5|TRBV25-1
ATQSVTGWETQY
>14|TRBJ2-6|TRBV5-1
ASSLDRTSGANVLT
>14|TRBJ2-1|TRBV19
ASSPLRQGPHNEQF
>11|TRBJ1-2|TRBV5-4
ASSTGQGGGYT
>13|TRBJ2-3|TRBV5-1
ASSLSGAFTDTQY
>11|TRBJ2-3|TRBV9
ASSEERGDTQY
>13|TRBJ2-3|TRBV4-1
ASSQIAGTVDTQY
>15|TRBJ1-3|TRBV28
ASSLWGDRNSGNTIY
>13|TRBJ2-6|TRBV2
ASSDVNSGANVLT
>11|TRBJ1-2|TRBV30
AWSVWTTYGYT
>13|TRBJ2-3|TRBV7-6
ASSLSEGSQITQY
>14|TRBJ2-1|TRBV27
ASSLLGVISYNEQF
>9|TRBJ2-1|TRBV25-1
ASSQGIEQF